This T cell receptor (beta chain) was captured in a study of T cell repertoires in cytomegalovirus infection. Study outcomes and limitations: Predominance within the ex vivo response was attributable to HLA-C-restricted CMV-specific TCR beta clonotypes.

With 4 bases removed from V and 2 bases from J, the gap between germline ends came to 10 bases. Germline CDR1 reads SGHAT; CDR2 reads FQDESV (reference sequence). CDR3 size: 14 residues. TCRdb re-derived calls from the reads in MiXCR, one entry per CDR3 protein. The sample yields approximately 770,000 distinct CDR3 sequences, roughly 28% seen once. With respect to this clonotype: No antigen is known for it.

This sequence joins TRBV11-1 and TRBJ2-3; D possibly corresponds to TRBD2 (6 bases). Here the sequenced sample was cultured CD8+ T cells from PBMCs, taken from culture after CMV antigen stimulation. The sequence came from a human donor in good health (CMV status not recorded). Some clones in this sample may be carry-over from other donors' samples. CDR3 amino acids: CASSWEAPTDTQYF. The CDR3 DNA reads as TGTGCCAGCAGCTGGGAGGCACCCACAGATACGCAGTATTTT. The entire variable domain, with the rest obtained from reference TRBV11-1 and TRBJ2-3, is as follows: EAEVAQSPRYKITEKSQAVAFWCDPISGHATLYWYRQILGQGPELLVQFQDESVVDDSQLPKDRFSAERLKGVDSTLKIQPAELGDSAMYLCASSWEAPTDTQYFGPGTRLTVL.